This T cell receptor beta chain was sequenced for a study of T cells in localized non-small cell lung cancer. General study points: There was higher T cell clonality in uninvolved adjacent lung than in tumor, and it was highest there. A median of about 60 of the top 100 tumor clones appeared in adjacent lung, which was paired and uninvolved.

In this sample, this clone turned up a few times. Its target is not known. The assay was immunoSEQ multiplex PCR, and TCRdb's table has in-frame clones only and misses some. In the table there are roughly 3,800 clones, around 30% of which are singletons. Losses at the gene ends were 0 bases for V and 4 bases for J; bases not matched to a gene: 3. This CDR3 is 14 amino acids long. Germline CDR1 and CDR2: SGDLS and YYNGEE. This clonotype was sampled from a man aged 40 to 69 with stage I lung adenocarcinoma. The chain uses TRBV9 and TRBJ2-5, with 7 positions matching TRBD2. Sequences were derived from lung tumor tissue, sampled before any cancer treatment. This chain's CDR3 is CASSVGGGGETQYF. Here the CDR3 DNA reads TGTGCCAGCAGCGTAGGCGGCGGGGGAGAGACCCAGTACTTC.